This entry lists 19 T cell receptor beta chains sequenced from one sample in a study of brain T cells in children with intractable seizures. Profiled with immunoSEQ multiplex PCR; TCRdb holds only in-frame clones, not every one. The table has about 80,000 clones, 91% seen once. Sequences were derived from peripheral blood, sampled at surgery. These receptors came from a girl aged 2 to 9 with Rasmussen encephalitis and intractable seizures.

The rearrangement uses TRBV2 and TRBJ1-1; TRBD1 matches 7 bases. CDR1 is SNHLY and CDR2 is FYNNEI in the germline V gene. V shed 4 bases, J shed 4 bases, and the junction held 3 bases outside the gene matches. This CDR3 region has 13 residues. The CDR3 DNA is TGTGCCAGCAGTGTAGGGACAGCCACTGAAGCTTTCTTT. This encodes CASSVGTATEAFF.

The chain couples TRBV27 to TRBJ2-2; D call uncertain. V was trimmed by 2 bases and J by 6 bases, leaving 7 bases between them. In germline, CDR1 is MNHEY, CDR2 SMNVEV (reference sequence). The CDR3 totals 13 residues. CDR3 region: CASSLTSPGELFF. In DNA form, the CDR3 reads TGTGCCAGCAGTTTAACATCTCCCGGGGAGCTGTTTTTT.

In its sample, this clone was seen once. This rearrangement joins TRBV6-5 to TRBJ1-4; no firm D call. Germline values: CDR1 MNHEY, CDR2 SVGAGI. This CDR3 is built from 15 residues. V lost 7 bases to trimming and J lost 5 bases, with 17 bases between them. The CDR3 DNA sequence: TGTGCCAGCAAGGAGGGCCGTAAGACGAATGAAAAACTGTTTTTT. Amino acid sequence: CASKEGRKTNEKLFF.

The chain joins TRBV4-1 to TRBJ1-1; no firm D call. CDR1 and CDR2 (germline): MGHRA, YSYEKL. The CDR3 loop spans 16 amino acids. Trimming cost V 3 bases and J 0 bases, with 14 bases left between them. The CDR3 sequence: CASSQYPPGMNTEAFF. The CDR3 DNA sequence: TGCGCCAGCAGCCAGTACCCACCTGGCATGAACACTGAAGCTTTCTTT.

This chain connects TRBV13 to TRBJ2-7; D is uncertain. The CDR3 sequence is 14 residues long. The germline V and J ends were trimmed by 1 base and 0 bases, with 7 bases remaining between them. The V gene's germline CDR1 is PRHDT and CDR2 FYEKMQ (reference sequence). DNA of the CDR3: TGTGCCAGCAGCTTAGTTGGCAGCTCCTACGAGCAGTACTTC. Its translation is CASSLVGSSYEQYF.

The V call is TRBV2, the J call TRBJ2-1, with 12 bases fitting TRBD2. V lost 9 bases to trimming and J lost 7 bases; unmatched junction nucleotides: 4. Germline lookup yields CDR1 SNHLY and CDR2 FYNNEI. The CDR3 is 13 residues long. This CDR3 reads CARGLAGQNEQFF. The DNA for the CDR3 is TGTGCCAGAGGACTAGCGGGGCAGAATGAGCAGTTCTTC. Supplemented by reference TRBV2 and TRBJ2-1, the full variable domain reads EPEVTQTPSHQVTQMGQEVILRCVPISNHLYFYWYRQILGQKVEFLVSFYNNEISEKSEIFDDQFSVERPDGSNFTLKIRSTKLEDSAMYFCARGLAGQNEQFFGPGTRLTVL.

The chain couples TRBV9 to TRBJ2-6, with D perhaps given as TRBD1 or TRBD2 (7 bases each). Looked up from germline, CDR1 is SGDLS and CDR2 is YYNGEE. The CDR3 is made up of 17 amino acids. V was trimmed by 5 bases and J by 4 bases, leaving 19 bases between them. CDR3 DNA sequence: TGTGCCAGCAGTTCCCCCAGGGGGGGGTCCGGGGCCAACGTCCTGACTTTC. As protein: CASSSPRGGSGANVLTF.

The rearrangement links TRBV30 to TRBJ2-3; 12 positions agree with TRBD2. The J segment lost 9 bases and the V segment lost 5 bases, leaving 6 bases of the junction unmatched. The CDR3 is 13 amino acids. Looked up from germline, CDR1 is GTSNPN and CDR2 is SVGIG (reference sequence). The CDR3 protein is CAWRLAGAVTQYF. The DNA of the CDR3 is TGTGCCTGGCGACTAGCGGGGGCCGTGACGCAGTATTTT.

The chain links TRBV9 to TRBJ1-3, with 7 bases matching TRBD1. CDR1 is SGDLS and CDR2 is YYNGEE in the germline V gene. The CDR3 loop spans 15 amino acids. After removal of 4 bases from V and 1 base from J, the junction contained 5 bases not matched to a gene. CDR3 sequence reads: CASSITQGSGNTIYF. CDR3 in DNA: TGTGCCAGCAGCATCACACAGGGGTCTGGAAACACCATATATTTT.

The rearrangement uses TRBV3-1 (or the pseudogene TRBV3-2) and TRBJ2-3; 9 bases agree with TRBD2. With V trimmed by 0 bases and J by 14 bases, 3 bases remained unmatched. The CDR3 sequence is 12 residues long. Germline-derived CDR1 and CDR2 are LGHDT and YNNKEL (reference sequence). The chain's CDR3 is CASSQDSGSRYF. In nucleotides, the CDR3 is TGTGCCAGCAGCCAAGATAGCGGGAGCCGGTATTTT.

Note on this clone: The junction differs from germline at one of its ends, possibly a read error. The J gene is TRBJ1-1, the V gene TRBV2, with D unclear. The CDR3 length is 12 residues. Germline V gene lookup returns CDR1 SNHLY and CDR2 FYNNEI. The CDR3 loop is CASNEWGAEAFF. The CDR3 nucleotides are TGTGCCAGCAATGAATGGGGAGCTGAAGCTTTCTTT.

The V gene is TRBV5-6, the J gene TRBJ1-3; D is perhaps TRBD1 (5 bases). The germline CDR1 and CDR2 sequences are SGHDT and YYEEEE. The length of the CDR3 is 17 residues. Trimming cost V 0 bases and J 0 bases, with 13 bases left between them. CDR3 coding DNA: TGTGCCAGCAGCTTGGCCGGGACGGTCAGCTCTGGAAACACCATATATTTT. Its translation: CASSLAGTVSSGNTIYF.

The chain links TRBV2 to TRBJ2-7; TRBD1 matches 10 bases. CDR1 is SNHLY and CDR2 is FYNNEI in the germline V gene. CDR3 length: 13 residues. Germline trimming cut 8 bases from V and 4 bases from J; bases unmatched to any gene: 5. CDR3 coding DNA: TGTGCCAGCGGTCGGGACAGGGGTTACGAGCAGTACTTC. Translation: CASGRDRGYEQYF.

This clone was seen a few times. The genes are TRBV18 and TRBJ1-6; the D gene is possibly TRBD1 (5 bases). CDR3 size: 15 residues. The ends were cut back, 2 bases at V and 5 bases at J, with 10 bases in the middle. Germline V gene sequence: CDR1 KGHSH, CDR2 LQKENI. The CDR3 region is CASSPARVDNSPLHF. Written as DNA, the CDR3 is TGTGCCAGCTCACCAGCCAGGGTAGATAATTCACCCCTCCACTTT.

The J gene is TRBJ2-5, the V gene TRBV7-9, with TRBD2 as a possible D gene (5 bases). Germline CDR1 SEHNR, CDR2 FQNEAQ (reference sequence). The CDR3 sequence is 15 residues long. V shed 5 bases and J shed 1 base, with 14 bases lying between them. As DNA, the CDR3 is TGTGCCAGCAGCCTCACGGGGAGCCCCCAAGAGACCCAGTACTTC. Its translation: CASSLTGSPQETQYF. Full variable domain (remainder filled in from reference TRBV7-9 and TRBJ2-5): DTGVSQNPRHKITKRGQNVTFRCDPISEHNRLYWYRQTLGQGPEFLTYFQNEAQLEKSRLLSDRFSAERPKGSFSTLEIQRTEQGDSAMYLCASSLTGSPQETQYFGPGTRLLVL.

The CDR3 loop is CASSQGLNSGNTIYF. In DNA form, the CDR3 reads TGTGCCAGCAGCCAAGGGCTCAACTCTGGAAACACCATATATTTT. The chain employs TRBV4-2 and TRBJ1-3, with no clear D. Trimming left V 1 base short and J 0 bases short, with 7 bases between. This CDR3 contains 15 residues. CDR1 and CDR2 from the germline V gene are LGHNA and YNFKEQ.

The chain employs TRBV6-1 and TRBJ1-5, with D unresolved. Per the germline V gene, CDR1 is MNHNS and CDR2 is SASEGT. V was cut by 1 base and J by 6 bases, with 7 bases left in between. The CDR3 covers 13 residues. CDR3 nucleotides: TGTGCCAGCAGTGAAGGGGTTCCTCAGCCCCAGCATTTT. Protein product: CASSEGVPQPQHF.

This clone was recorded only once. This CDR3 is CASSGVAGSSYEQYF. In DNA, the CDR3 is TGTGCCAGCAGCGGGGTGGCGGGAAGCTCCTACGAGCAGTACTTC. This rearrangement joins TRBV11-2 to TRBJ2-7; D may be TRBD2 (6 bases). V was trimmed by 5 bases and J by 0 bases, leaving 14 bases between them. The CDR3 contains 15 residues. Per the germline V gene, CDR1 is SGHAT and CDR2 is FQNNGV.

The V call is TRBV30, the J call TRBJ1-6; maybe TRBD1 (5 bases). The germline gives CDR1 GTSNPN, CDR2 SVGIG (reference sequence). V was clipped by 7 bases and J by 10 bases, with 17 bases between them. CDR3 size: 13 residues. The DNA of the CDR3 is TGTGCCTTCAGGGAGAGGGTAGGATCACCCCTCCACTTT. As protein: CAFRERVGSPLHF.